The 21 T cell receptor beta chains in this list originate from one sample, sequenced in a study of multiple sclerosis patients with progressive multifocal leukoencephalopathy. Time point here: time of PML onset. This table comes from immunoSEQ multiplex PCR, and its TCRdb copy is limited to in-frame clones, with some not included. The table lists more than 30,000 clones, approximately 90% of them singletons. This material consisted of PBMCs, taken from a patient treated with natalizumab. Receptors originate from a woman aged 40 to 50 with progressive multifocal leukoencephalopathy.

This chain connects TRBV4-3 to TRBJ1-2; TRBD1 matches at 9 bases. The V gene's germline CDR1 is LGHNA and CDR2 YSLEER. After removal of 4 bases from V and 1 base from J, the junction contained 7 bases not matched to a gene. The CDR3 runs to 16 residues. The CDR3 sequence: CASSPTGTGSNYGYTF. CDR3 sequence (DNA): TGCGCCAGCAGCCCCACCGGGACAGGGAGTAACTATGGCTACACCTTC.

The CDR3 spells CARSLALRDRANYGYTF. Here the CDR3 DNA reads TGTGCCAGAAGCTTAGCGCTCCGGGACAGGGCCAACTATGGCTACACCTTC. This chain uses TRBV7-5 with TRBJ1-2; TRBD1, as called in the table, went unchecked against the DNA. TRBV7-5 is noted as a pseudogene. There are 17 residues in the CDR3.

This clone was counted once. The DNA of the CDR3 is TGTGCCAGCAGCTTAGCGGGGGGAAGGAAGGGAGAGACCCAGTACTTC. The encoded protein is CASSLAGGRKGETQYF. V usage is TRBV7-2 and J usage is TRBJ2-5; TRBD2 might be the D (6 bases). V was trimmed by 0 bases and J by 4 bases, leaving 15 bases between them. Germline CDR1 reads SGHTA; CDR2 reads FQGNSA. This CDR3 contains 16 residues. Variable domain in full (rest from reference TRBV7-2 and TRBJ2-5): GAGVSQSPSNKVTEKGKDVELRCDPISGHTALYWYRQSLGQGLEFLIYFQGNSAPDKSGLPSDRFSAERTGGSVSTLTIQRTQQEDSAVYLCASSLAGGRKGETQYFGPGTRLLVL.

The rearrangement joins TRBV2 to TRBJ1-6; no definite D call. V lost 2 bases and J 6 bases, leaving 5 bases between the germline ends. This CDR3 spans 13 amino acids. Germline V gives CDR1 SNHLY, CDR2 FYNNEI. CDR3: CASSEIANSPLHF. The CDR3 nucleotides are TGTGCCAGCAGTGAAATCGCTAATTCACCCCTCCACTTT.

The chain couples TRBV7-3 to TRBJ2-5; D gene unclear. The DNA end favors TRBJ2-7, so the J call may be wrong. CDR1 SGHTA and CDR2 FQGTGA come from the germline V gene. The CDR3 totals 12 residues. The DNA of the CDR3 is TGTGCCAGTCCCCCGGATACCTACGAGCAGTACTTC. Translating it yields CASPPDTYEQYF.

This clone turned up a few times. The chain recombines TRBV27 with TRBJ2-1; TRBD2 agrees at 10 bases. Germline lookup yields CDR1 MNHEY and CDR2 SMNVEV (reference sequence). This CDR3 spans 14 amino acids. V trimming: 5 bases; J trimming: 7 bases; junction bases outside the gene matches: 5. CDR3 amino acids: CASSLAGVTNEQFF. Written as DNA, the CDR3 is TGTGCCAGCAGTCTAGCGGGAGTAACAAATGAGCAGTTCTTC.

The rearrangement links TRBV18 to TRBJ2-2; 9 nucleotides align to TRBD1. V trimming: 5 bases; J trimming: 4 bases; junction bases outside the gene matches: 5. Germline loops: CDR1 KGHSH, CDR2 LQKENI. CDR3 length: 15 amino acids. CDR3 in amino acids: CASSAGQGSTGELFF. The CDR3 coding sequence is TGTGCCAGCTCAGCGGGACAGGGAAGCACCGGGGAGCTGTTTTTT.

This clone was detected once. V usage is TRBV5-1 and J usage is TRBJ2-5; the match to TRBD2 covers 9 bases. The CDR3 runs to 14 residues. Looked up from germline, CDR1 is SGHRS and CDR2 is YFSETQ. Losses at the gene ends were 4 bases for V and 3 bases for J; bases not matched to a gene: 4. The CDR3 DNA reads TGCGCCAGCAGCCCCCGACTAGCGGAAGAGACCCAGTACTTC. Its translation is CASSPRLAEETQYF.

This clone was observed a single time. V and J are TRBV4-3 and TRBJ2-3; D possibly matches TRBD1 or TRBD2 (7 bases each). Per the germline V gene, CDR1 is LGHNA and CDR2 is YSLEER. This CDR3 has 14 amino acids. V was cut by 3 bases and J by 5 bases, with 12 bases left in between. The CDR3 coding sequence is TGCGCCAGCAGCCAGGGAGGGGGCAGAGATACGCAGTATTTT. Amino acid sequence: CASSQGGGRDTQYF.

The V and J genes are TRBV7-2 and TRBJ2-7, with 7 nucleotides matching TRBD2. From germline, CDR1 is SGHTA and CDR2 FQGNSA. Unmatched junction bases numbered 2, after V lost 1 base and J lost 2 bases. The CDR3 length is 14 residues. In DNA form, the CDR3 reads TGTGCCAGCAGCTTAGGCGGGGGAGCCTACGAGCAGTACTTC. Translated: CASSLGGGAYEQYF.

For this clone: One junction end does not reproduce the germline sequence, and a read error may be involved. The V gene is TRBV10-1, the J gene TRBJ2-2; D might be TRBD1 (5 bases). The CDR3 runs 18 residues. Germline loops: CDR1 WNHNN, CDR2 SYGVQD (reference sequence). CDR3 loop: CASSMRTRAPKNAGELFF. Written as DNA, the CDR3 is TGCGCCAGCAGTATGCGGACAAGGGCCCCTAAGAACGCCGGGGAGCTGTTTTTT.

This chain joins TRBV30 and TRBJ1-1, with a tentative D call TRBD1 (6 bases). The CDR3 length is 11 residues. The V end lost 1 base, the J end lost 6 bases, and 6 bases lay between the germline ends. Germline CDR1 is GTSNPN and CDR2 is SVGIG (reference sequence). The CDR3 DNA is TGTGCCTGGAGTGGGGGGCCTGAAGCTTTCTTT. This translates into CAWSGGPEAFF.

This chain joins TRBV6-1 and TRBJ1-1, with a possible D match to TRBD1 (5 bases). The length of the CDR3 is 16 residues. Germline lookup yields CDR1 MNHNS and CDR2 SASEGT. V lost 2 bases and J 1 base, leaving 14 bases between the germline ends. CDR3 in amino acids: CASSETLTGSNTEAFF. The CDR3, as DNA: TGTGCCAGCAGTGAAACCCTAACAGGATCGAACACTGAAGCTTTCTTT.

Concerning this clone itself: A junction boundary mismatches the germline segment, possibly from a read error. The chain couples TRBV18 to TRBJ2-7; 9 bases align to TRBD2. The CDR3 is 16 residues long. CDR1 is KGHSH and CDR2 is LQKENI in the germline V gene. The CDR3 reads CASSPELVAGAYGQYF. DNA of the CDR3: TGTGCCAGCTCACCGGAGTTGGTAGCGGGGGCCTACGGGCAGTACTTC.

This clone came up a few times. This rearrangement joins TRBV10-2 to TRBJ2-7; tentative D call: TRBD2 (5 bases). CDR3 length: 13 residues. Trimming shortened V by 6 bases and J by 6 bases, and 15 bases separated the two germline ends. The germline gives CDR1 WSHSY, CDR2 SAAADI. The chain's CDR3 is CASRAVRGSEQYF. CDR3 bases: TGCGCCAGCAGGGCAGTACGAGGGAGCGAGCAGTACTTC.

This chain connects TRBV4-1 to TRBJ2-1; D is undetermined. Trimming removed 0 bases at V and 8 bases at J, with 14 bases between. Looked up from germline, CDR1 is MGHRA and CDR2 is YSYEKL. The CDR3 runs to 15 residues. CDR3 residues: CASSQEYISSDEQFF. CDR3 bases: TGCGCCAGCAGCCAAGAATATATTTCATCCGATGAGCAGTTCTTC.

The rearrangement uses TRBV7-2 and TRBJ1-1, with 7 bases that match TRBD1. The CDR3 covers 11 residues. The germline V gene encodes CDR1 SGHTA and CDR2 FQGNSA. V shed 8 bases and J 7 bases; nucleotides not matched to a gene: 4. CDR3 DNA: TGTGCCAGCGGCAGGGGGTATGAAGCTTTCTTT. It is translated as CASGRGYEAFF.

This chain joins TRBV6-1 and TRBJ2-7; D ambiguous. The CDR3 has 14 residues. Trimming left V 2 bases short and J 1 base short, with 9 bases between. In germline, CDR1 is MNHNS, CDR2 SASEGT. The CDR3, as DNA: TGTGCCAGCAGTGAAATGATGCAGTCCTACGAGCAGTACTTC. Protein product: CASSEMMQSYEQYF.

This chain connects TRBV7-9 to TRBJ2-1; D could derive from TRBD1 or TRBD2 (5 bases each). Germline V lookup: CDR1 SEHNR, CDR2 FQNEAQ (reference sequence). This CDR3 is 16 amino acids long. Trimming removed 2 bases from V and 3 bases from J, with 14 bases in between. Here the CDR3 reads CASSLLGTTHYNEQFF. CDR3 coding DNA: TGTGCCAGCAGCTTATTGGGGACCACACACTACAATGAGCAGTTCTTC.

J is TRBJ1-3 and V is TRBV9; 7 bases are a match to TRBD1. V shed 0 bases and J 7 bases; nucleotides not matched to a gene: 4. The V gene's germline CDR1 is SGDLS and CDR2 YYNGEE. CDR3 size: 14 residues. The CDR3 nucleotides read TGTGCCAGCAGCGTAGGGACAGGTCGGAACACCATATATTTT. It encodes CASSVGTGRNTIYF.

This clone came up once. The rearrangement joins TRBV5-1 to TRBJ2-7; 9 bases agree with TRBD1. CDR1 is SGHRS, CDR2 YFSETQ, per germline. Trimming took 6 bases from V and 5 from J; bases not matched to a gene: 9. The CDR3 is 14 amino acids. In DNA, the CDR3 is TGCGCCAGCAACGAGGGCACAGGGGGCCACGAGCAGTACTTC. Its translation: CASNEGTGGHEQYF.